The clone carrying this TCR beta chain has only one observation. Execution of the assay was at deep level. Each cell subset's genomic DNA was divided evenly among several immunoSEQ plates. Here immunoSEQ multiplex PCR was the method, and the copy in TCRdb shows in-frame clones only, minus some. This sample has 900,000 to 1,200,000 clones; approximately 78% occur once, and the top ten carry 0.6% to 0.75%. The data derive from a study of shared clonotypes between healthy human individuals. A CD45RA-negative memory subset and a CD45RA+ naive subset were separated from the CD4+ cells. CDR1 is LGHNA and CDR2 is YSLEER in the germline V gene. The CDR3 has 16 residues. V lost 3 bases, J lost 0 bases, and 13 bases lay in between.

The specimen was memory CD4+ T cells from PBMCs. Subset here: CD45RA-negative fraction. This chain joins TRBV4-3 and TRBJ2-3; D ambiguous. This clonotype was obtained from a young man in good health. Some clones in this sample may be carry-over from other donors' samples. This CDR3 reads CASSQMGKHSTDTQYF. DNA for the CDR3: TGCGCCAGCAGCCAGATGGGAAAACACAGCACAGATACGCAGTATTTT.